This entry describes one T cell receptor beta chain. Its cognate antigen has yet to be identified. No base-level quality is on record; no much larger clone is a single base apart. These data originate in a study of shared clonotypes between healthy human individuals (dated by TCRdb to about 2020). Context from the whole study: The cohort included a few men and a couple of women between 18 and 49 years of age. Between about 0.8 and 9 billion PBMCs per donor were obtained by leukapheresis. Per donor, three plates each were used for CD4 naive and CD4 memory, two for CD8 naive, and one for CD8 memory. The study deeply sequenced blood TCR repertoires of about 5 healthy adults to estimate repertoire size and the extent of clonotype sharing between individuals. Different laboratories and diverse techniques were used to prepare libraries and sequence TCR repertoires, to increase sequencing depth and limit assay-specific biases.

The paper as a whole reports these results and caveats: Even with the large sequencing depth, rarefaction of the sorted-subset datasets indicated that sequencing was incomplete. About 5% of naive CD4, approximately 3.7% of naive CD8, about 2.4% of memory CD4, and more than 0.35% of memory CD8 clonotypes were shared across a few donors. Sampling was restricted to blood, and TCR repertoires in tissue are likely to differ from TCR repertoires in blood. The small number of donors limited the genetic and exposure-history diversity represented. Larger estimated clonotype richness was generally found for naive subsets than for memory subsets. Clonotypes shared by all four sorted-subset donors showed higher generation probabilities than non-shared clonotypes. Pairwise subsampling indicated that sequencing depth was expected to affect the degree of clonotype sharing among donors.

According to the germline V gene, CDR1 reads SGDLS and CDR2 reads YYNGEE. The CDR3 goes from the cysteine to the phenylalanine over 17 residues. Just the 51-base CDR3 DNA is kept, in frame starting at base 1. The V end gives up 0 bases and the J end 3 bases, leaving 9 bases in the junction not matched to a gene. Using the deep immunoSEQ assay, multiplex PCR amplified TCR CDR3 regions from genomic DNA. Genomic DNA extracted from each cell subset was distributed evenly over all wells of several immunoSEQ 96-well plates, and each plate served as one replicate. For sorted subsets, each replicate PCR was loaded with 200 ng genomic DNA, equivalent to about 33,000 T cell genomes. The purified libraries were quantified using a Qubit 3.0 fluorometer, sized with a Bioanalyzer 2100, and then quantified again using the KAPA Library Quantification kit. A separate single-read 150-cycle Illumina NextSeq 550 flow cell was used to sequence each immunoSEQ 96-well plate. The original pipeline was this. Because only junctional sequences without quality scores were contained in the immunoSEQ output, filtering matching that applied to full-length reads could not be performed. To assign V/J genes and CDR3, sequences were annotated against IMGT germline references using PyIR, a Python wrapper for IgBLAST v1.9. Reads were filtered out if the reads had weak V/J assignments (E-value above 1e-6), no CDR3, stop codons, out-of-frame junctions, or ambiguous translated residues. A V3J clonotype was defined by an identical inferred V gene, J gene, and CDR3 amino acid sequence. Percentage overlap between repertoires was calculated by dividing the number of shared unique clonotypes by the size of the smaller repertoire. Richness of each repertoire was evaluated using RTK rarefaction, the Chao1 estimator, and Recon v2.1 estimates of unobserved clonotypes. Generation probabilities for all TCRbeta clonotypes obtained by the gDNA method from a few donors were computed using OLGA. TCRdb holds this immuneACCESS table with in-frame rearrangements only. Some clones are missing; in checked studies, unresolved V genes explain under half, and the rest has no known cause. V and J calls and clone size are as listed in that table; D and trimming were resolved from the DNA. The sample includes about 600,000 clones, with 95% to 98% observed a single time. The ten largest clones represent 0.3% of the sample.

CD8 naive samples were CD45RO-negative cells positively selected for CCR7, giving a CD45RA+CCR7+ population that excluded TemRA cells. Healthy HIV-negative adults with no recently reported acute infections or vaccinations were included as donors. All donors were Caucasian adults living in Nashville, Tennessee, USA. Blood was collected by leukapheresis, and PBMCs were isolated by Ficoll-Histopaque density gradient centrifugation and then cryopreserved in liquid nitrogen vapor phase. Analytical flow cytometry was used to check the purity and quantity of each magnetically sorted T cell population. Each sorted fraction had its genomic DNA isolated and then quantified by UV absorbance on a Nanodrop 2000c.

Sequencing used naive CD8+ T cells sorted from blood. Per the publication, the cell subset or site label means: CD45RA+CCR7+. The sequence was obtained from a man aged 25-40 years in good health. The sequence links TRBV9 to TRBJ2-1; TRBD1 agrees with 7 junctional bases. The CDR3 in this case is CASSVVARGGNYNEQFF. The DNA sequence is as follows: TGTGCCAGCAGCGTAGTAGCGAGAGGGGGCAACTACAATGAGCAGTTCTTC.